The clone carrying this T cell receptor (beta chain) was seen at least ten times. The V end was cut by 3 bases, the J end by 3 bases, with 20 bases between. The CDR3 is 18 amino acids. Via MiXCR, TCRdb re-called the RT-PCR reads, giving one row per CDR3 protein. The sample contains more than 550,000 distinct CDR3 sequences, around 14% of which appear only once. This sequence was found in a female donor in good health, serving as a healthy control. The J gene is TRBJ2-2, the V gene TRBV12-3 or TRBV12-4, with D possibly TRBD2 on 5 matching bases. Sequencing was carried out using memory CD4+ T cells from blood. The CDR3 spells CASSFGTAAKRDTGELFF. CDR3 DNA: TGTGCCAGCAGTTTCGGAACAGCGGCTAAACGAGACACCGGGGAGCTGTTTTTT.